This T cell receptor (beta chain) was sequenced in a study of T-cell reconstitution after alpha-beta-depleted transplantation in children. Study results and limitations: From surviving recipient T cells and thymic progenitors came the high day-60 TCRbeta diversity observed in some patients. The main origin of T-cell counts and diversity one year after transplant was newly produced T cells. Roughly two months post-transplant, alpha-beta T cells reportedly originated from several hundred graft clones that had expanded.

For TCRbeta, the library was prepared with unique molecular identifiers. MiXCR was run by TCRdb on the PCR reads, yielding one entry per CDR3 protein. The sample contains fewer than 1 million distinct CDR3 sequences, around 17% of which appear only once. As concerns this clonotype: The target antigen is unknown.

The J segment lost 5 bases and the V segment lost 0 bases, leaving 5 bases of the junction unmatched. CDR3 size: 15 residues. Germline CDR1 and CDR2: MGHRA and YSYEKL. This TCR was recovered from a male patient younger than 18 who had a stem cell transplant for acute lymphoblastic leukemia, so the T cells may come from the graft donor. Here the sequenced sample was PBMCs, mostly from graft donor cells, taken 360 days after TCRalphabeta/CD19-depleted stem cell transplant. This sequence joins TRBV4-1 and TRBJ2-5; 8 bases are shared with TRBD2. The CDR3, as DNA: TGCGCCAGCAGCCAAGAAGCGGGAGCTTATGAGACCCAGTACTTC. Translated, it gives CASSQEAGAYETQYF.